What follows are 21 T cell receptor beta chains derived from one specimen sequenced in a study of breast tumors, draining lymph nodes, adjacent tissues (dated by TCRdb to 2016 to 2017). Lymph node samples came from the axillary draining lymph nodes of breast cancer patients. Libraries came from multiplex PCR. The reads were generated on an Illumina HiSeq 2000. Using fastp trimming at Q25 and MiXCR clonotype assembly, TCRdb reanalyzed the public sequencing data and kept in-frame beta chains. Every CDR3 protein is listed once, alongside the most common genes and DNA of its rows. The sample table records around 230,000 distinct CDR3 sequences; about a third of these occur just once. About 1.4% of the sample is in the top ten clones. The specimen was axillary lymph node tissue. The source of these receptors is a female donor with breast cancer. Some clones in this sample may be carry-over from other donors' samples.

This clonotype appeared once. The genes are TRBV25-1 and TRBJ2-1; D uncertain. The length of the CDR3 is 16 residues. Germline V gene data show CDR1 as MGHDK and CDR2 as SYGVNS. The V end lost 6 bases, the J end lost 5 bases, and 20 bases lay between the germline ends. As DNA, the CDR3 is TGTGCCAGCAGCTACCTACCGGCAGGTCTCAACAATGAGCAGTTCTTC. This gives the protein CASSYLPAGLNNEQFF.

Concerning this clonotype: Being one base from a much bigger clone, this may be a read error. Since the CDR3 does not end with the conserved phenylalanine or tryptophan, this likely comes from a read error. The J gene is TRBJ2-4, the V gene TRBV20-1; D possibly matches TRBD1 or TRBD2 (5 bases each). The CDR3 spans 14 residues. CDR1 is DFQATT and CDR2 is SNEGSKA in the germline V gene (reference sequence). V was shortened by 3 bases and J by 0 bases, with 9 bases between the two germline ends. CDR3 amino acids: CSARGRIAKNIQYL. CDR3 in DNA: TGCAGTGCTAGGGGACGGATAGCCAAAAACATTCAGTACCTC.

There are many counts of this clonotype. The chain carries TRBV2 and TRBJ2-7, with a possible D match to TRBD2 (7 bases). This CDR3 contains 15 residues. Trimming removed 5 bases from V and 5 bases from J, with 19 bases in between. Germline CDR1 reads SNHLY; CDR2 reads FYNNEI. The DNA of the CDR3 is TGTGCCAGCAGTAGGGGGGGGTTACTTAGCGACGAGCAGTACTTC. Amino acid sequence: CASSRGGLLSDEQYF.

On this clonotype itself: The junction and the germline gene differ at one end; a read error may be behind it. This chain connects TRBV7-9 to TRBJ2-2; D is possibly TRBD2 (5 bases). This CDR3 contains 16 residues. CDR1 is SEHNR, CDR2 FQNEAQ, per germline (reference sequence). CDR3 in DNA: TGTGCCAGCAGCTTAGAAGTACGGGGAGACACCGGGGAGCTGTTTTTC. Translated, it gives CASSLEVRGDTGELFF.

CDR3: CASSLEFGEQFF. CDR3 nucleotides: TGTGCCAGCAGCCTAGAGTTCGGGGAGCAGTTCTTC. The chain has TRBV9 and TRBJ2-1, with D unclear. V was clipped by 4 bases and J by 10 bases, with 12 bases between them. From germline, CDR1 is SGDLS and CDR2 YYNGEE. The CDR3 runs 12 residues.

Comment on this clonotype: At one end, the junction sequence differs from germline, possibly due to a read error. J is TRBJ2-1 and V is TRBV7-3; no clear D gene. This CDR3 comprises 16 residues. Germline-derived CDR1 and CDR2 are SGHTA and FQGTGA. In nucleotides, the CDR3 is TGTGCTAGCAGCTTAAAGGGCGGAAGCTCCTACAATAAGCAGTTCTTC. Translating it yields CASSLKGGSSYNKQFF.

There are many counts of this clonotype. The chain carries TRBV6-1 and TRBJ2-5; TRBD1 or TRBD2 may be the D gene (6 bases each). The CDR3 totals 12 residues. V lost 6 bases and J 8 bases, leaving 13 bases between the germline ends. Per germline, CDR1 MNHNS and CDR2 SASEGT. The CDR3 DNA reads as TGTGCCAGCAGGGGGGCCGGGGGCACCCAGTACTTC. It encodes CASRGAGGTQYF.

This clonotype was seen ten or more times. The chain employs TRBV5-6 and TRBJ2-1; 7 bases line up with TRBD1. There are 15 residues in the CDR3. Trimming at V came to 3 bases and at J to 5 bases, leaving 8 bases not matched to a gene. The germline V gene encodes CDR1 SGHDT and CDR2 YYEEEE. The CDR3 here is CASSWGQRRNNEQFF. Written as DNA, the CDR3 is TGTGCCAGCAGCTGGGGACAGCGGCGAAACAATGAGCAGTTCTTC.

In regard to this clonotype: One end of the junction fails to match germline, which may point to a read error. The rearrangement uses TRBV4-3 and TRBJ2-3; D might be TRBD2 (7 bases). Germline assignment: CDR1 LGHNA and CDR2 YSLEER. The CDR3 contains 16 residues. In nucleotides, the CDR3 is TGCGCCAGCAGCGCGGGGGCCCCTAGTTTCGCAGATATGCAGTATTTT. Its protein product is CASSAGAPSFADMQYF.

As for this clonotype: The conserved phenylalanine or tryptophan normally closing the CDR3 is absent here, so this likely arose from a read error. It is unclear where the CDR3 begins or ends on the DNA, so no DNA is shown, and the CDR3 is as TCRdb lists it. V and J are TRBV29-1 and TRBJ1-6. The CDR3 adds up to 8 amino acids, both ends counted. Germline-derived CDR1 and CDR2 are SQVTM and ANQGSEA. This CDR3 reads CSVLLGGA.

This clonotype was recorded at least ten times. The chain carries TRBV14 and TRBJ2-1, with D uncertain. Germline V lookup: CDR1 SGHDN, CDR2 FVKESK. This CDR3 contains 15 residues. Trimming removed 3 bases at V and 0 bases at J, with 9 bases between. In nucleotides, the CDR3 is TGTGCCAGCAGCCATTCAGCGCACTCCTACAATGAGCAGTTCTTC. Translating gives CASSHSAHSYNEQFF. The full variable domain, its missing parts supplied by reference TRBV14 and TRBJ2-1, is EAGVTQFPSHSVIEKGQTVTLRCDPISGHDNLYWYRRVMGKEIKFLLHFVKESKQDESGMPNNRFLAERTGGTYSTLKVQPAELEDSGVYFCASSHSAHSYNEQFFGPGTRLTVL.

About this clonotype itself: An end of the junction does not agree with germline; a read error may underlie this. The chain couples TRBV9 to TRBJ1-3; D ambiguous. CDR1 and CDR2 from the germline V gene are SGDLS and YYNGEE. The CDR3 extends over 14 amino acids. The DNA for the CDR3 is TGTGCCGGCAGCTTAGGAGGTGGCGGAAACACCATATATTTT. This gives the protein CAGSLGGGGNTIYF. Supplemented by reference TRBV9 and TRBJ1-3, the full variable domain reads DSGVTQTPKHLITATGQRVTLRCSPRSGDLSVYWYQQSLDQGLQFLIQYYNGEERAKGNILERFSAQQFPDLHSELNLSSLELGDSALYFCAGSLGGGGNTIYFGEGSWLTVV.

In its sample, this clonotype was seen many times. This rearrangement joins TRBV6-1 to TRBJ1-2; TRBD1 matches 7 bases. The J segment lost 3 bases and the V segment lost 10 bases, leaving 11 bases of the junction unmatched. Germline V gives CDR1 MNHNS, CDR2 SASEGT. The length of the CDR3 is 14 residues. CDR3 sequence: CATNPTGLDYGYTF. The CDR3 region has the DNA TGTGCCACCAATCCGACAGGGTTGGACTATGGCTACACCTTC.

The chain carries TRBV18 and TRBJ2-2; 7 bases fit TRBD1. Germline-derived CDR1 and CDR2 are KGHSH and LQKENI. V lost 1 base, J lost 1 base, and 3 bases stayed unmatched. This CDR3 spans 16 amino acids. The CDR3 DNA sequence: TGTGCCAGCTCACCACTCGGGACAGTGAACACCGGGGAGCTGTTTTTT. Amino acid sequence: CASSPLGTVNTGELFF. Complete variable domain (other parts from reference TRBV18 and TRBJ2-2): NAGVMQNPRHLVRRRGQEARLRCSPMKGHSHVYWYRQLPEEGLKFMVYLQKENIIDESGMPKERFSAEFPKEGPSILRIQQVVRGDSAAYFCASSPLGTVNTGELFFGEGSRLTVL.

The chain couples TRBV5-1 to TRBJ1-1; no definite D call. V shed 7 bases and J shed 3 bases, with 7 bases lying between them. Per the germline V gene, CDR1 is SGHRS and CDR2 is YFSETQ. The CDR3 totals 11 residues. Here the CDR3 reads CASAGYTEAFF. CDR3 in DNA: TGCGCCAGCGCCGGGTACACTGAAGCTTTCTTT.

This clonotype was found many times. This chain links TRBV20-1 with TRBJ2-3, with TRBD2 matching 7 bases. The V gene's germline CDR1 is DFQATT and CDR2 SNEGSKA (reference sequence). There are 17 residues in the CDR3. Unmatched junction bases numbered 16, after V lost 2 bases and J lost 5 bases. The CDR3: CSARRHRGGDIVDTQYF. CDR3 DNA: TGCAGTGCTAGACGCCATAGGGGAGGGGATATTGTAGATACGCAGTATTTT.

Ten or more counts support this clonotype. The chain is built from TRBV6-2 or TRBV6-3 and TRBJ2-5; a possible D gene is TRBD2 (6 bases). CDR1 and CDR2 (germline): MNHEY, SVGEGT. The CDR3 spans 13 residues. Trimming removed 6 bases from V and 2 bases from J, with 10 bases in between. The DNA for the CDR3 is TGTGCCAGCAGGTGGACTATGCAAGAGACCCAGTACTTC. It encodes CASRWTMQETQYF.

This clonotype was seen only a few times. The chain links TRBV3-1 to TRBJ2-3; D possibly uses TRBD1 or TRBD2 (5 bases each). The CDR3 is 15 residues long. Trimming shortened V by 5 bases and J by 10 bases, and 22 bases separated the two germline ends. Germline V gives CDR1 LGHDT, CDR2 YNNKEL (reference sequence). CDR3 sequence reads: CASSERGGPRRSQYF. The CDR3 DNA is TGTGCCAGCAGCGAGAGGGGTGGTCCCCGGCGGTCGCAGTATTTT.

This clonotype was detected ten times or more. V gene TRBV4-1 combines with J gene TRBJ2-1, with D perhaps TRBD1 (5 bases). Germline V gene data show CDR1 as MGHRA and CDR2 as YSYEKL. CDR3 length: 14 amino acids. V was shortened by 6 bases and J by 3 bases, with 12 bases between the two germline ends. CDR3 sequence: CASRLQENYNEQFF. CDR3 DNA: TGCGCCAGCAGGCTACAGGAGAACTACAATGAGCAGTTCTTC.

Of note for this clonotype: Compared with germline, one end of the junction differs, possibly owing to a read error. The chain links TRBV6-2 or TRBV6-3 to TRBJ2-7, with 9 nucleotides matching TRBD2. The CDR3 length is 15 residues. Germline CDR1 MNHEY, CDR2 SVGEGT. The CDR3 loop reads CASTFGLARSYEQCF. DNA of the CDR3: TGTGCCAGCACCTTCGGACTAGCGCGTTCCTACGAGCAGTGCTTC.

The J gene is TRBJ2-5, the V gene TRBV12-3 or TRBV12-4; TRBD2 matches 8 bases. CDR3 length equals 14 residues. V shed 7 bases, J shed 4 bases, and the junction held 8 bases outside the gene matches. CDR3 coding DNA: TGTGCCAGCACCTCCAGGACTAGCCTAGAGACCCAGTACTTC. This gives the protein CASTSRTSLETQYF.